The source of this TCR beta chain is a study of blood T cell repertoires in COVID-19. In the original workflow: Scientists estimated how many nucleated cells there were by amplifying reference gene primers. The table came from immunoSEQ multiplex PCR; TCRdb's copy has only in-frame clones and leaves some out. V, J and clone size are those of that table, while D and trimming were read from the DNA. The sample has 310,000 or so clones, around four fifths seen once. V dropped 4 bases and J dropped 3; count of bases not matched to a gene: 7. CDR1 LGHDT and CDR2 YNNKEL come from the germline V gene (reference sequence). The CDR3 loop spans 15 amino acids.

Sequencing input: peripheral blood. This clonotype was obtained from a woman between 50 and 59 years old with acute or convalescent COVID-19. V usage is TRBV3-1 (or the pseudogene TRBV3-2) and J usage is TRBJ2-7, with 9 bases identical to TRBD2. In nucleotides, the CDR3 is TGTGCCAGCAGCCCTCCCGGGACTAGCAGCTACGAGCAGTACTTC. Amino acids: CASSPPGTSSYEQYF.